The present entry profiles one T cell receptor beta chain with its context. What it binds is not known. TCRdb re-called the 5' RACE reads, yielding one record per CDR3 amino acid sequence without DNA. Its table records about 460,000 distinct CDR3 sequences. The data belong to a study of T cells expressing NK-cell markers. Study-level background: Serological testing identified seven of the eight sequenced donors as HCMV-seropositive and one as seronegative. Findings and caveats of the study: Certain NKG2C+ T cell clones were expanded, and their HCMV specificity remained unclear.

CDR3 length: 15 amino acids. Germline V gives CDR1 SGHAT, CDR2 FQNNGV. The rearrangement uses TRBV11-2 and TRBJ2-3; as DNA is missing, the TRBD2 call by TCRdb cannot be tested. Sequenced material: blood T cells: a sorted CD56 or NKG2C T cell subset, CD4+ or CD8+ T cells, or bulk PBMC T cells (not recorded which). The receptor comes from a woman aged 45 to 65 in good health. The CDR3 spells CASSLAAGYTDTQYF.